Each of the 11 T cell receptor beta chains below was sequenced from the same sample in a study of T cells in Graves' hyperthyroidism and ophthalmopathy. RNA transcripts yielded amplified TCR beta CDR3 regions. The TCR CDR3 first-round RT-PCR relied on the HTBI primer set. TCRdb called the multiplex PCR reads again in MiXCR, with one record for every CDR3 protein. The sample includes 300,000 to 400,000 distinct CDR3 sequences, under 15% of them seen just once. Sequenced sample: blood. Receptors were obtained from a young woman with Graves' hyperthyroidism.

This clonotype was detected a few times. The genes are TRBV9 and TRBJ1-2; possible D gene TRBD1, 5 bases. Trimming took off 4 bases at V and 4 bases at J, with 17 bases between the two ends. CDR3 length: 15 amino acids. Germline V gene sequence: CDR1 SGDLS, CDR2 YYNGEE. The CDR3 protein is CASSPPGLRGYGYTF. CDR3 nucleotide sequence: TGTGCCAGCAGCCCACCCGGGTTGAGGGGCTATGGCTACACCTTC.

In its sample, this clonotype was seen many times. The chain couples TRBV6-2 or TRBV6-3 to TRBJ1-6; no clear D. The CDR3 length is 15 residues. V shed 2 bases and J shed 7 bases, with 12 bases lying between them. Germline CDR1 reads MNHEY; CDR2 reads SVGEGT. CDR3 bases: TGTGCCAGCAGTTACGGGCAGCCAAGCAATTCACCCCTCCACTTT. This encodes CASSYGQPSNSPLHF.

CDR3 loop: CASSSGTGDGNTIYF. CDR3 bases: TGTGCCAGTAGCTCCGGGACAGGGGATGGAAACACCATATATTTT. The V call is TRBV19, the J call TRBJ1-3, with 10 nucleotides matching TRBD1. CDR1 is LNHDA and CDR2 is SQIVND in the germline V gene (reference sequence). The CDR3 runs 15 residues. After removal of 6 bases from V and 3 bases from J, the junction contained 5 bases not matched to a gene.

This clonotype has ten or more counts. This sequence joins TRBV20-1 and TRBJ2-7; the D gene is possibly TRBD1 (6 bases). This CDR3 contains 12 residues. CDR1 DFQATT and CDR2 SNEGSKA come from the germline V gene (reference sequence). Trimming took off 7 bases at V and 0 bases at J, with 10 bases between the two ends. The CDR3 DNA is TGCAGTGTCGACAGGAACTCCTACGAGCAGTACTTC. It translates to CSVDRNSYEQYF.

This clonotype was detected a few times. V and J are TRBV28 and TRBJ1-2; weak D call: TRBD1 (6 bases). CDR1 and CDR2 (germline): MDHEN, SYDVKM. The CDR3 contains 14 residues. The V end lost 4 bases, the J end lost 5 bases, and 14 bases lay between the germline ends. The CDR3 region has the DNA TGTGCCAGCAGTTCCGGACAGACCACTTATGGCTACACCTTC. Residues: CASSSGQTTYGYTF.

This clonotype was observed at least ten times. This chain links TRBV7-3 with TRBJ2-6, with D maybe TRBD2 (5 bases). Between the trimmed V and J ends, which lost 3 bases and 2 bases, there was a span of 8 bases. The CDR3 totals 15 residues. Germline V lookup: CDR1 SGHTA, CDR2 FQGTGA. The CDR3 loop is CASSFTEAGANVLTF. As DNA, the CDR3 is TGTGCCAGCAGCTTTACGGAGGCTGGGGCCAACGTCCTGACTTTC.

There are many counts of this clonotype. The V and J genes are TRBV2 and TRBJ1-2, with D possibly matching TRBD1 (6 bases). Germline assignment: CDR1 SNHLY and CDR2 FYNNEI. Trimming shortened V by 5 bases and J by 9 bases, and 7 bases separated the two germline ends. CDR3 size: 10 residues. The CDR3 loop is CASSWDSYTF. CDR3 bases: TGTGCCAGCAGTTGGGACAGCTACACCTTC.

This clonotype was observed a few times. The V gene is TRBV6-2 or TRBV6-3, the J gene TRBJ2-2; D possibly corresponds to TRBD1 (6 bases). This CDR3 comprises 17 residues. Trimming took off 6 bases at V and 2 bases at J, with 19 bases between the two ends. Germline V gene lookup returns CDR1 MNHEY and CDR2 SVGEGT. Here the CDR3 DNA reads TGTGCCAGCAGCAAACTCCCGACAGGATATAACACCGGGGAGCTGTTTTTT. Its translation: CASSKLPTGYNTGELFF.

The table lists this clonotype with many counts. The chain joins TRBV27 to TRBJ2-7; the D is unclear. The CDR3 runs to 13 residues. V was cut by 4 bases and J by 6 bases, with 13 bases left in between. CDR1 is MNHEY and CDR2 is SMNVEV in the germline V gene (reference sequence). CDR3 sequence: CASSSPDVPEQYF. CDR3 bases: TGTGCCAGCAGTTCTCCGGACGTTCCCGAGCAGTACTTC.

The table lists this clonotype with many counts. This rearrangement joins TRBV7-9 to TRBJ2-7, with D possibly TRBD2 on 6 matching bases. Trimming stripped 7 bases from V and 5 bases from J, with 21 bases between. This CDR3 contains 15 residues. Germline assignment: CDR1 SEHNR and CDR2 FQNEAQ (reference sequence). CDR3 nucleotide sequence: TGTGCCAGCATTCTGGGAGAGGGACTCGGGGACGAGCAGTACTTC. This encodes CASILGEGLGDEQYF.

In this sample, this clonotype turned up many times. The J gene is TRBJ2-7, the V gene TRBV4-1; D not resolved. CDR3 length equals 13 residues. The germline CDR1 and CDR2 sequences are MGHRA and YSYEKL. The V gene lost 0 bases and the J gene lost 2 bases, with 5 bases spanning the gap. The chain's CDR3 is CASSQDATYEQYF. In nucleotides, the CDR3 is TGCGCCAGCAGCCAAGATGCGACCTACGAGCAGTACTTC.